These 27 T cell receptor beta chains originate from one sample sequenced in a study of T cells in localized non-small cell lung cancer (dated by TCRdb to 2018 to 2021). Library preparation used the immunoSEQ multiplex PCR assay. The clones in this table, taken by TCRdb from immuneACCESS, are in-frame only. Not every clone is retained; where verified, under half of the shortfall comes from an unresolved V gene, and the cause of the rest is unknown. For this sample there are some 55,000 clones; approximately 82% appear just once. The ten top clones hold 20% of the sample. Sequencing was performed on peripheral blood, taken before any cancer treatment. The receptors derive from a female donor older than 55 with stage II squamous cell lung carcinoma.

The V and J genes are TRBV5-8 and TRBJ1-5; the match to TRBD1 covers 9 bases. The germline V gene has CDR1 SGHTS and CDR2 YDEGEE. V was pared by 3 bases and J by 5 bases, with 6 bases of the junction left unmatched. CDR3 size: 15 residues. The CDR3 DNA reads TGTGCCAGCAGCTGGAATGACAGGGGGTATCAGCCCCAGCATTTT. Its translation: CASSWNDRGYQPQHF.

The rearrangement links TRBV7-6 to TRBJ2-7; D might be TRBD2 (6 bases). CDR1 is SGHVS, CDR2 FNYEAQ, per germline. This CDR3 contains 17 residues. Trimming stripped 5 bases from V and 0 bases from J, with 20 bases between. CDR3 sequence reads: CASSRGGTGGSSYEQYF. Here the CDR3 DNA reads TGTGCCAGCAGCCGTGGGGGGACGGGCGGTAGCTCCTACGAGCAGTACTTC.

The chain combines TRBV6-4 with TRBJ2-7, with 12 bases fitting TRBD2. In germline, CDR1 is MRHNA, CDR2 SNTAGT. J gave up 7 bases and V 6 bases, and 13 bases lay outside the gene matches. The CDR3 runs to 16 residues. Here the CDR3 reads CASSPLAGGPVEEQYF. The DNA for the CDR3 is TGTGCCAGCAGCCCCCTAGCGGGGGGGCCGGTGGAAGAGCAGTACTTC.

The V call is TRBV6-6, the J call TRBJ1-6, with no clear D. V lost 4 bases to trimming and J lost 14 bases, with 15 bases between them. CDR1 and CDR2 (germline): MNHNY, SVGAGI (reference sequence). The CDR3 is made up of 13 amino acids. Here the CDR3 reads CASSFTVSFTLHF. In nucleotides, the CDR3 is TGTGCCAGCAGTTTCACCGTGTCCTTTACCCTCCACTTT.

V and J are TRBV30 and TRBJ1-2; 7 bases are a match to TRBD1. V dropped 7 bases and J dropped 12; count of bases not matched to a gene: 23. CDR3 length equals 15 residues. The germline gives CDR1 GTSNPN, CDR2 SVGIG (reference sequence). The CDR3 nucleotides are TGTGCCTTCTTCCGGCCACAGGGGAGAAAACTATGGCACACCTTC. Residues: CAFFRPQGRKLWHTF.

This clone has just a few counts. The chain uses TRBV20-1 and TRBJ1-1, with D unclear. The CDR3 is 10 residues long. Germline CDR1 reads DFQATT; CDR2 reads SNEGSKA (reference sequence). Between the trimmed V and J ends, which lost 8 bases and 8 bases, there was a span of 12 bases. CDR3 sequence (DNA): TGCAGTCCATTTCGGGCGGAAGCTTTCTTT. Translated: CSPFRAEAFF.

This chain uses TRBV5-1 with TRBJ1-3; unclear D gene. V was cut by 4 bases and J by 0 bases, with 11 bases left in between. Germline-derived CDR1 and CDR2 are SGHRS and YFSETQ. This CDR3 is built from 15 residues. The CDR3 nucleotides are TGCGCCAGCAGCCCGGCTACCAGCTCTGGAAACACCATATATTTT. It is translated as CASSPATSSGNTIYF.

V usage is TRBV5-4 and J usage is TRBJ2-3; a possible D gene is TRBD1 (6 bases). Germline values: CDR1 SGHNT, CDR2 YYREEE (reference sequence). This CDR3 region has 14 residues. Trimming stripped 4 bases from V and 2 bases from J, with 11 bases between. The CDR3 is CASSPDSYTDTQYF. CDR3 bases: TGTGCCAGCAGCCCGGACAGTTACACAGATACGCAGTATTTT.

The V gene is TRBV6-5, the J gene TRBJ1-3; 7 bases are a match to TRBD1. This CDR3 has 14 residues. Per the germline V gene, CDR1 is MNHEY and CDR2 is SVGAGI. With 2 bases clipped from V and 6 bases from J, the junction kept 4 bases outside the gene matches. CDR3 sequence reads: CASSYGDRLNTIYF. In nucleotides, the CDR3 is TGTGCCAGCAGTTACGGGGACAGATTAAACACCATATATTTT.

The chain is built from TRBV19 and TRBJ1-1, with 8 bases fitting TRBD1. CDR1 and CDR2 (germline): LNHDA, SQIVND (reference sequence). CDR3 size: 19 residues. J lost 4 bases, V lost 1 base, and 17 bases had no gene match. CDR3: CASSIGDRGTPFPLTEAFF. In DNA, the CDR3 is TGTGCCAGTAGTATAGGCGACAGGGGTACTCCCTTTCCCCTCACTGAAGCTTTCTTT.

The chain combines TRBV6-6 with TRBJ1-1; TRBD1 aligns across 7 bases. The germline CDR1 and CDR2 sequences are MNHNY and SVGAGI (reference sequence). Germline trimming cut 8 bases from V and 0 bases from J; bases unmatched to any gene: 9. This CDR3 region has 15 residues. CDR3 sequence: CASRYRGTLNTEAFF. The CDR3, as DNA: TGTGCCAGCCGCTACAGGGGAACCTTGAACACTGAAGCTTTCTTT.

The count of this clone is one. CDR3 sequence reads: CASSSAAISPFF. The CDR3 DNA reads TGTGCCAGCAGCTCCGCCGCGATCAGCCCGTTCTTC. The chain has TRBV7-9 and TRBJ2-1, with D hard to call. Trimming removed 4 bases at V and 15 bases at J, with 16 bases between. This CDR3 contains 12 residues. The germline V gene has CDR1 SEHNR and CDR2 FQNEAQ (reference sequence).

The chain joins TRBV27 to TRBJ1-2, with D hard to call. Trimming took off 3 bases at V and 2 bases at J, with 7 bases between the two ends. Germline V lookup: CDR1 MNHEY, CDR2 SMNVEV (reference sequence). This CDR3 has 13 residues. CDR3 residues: CASSFSGNYGYTF. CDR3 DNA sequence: TGTGCCAGCAGTTTCTCCGGGAACTATGGCTACACCTTC.

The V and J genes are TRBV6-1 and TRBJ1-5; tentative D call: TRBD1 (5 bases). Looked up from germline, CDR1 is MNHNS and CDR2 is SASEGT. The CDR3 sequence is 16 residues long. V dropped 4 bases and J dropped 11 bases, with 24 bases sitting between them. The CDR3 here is CASSGSSGQGLKAQHF. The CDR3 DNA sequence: TGTGCCAGCAGTGGTTCCTCTGGGCAGGGTCTGAAAGCCCAGCATTTT.

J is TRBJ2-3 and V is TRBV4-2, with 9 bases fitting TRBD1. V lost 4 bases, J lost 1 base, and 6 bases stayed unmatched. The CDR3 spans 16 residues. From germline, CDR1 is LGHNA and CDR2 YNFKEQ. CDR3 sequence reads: CASSPTGGAGTDTQYF. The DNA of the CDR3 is TGTGCCAGCAGCCCAACAGGGGGCGCAGGCACAGATACGCAGTATTTT.

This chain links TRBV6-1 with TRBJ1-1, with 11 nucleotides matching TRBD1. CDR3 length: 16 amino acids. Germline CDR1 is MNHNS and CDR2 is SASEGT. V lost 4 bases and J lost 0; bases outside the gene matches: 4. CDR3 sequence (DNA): TGTGCCAGCAGTGCCCGGGACAGGGGGTTGAACACTGAAGCTTTCTTT. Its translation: CASSARDRGLNTEAFF.

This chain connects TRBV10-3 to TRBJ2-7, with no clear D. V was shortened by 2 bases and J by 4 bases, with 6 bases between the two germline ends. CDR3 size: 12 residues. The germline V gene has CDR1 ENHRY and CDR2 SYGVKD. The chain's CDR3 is CAISEPSYEQYF. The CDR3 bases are TGTGCCATCAGTGAGCCTTCGTACGAGCAGTACTTC.

DNA for the CDR3: TGTGCCAGCAGCGTAGCCCTGGGACAGGTCTATGGCTACACCTTC. It encodes CASSVALGQVYGYTF. The chain has TRBV9 and TRBJ1-2, with TRBD1 matching over 8 bases. V lost 0 bases to trimming and J lost 4 bases; unmatched junction nucleotides: 5. CDR3 length equals 15 residues. Germline CDR1 is SGDLS and CDR2 is YYNGEE.

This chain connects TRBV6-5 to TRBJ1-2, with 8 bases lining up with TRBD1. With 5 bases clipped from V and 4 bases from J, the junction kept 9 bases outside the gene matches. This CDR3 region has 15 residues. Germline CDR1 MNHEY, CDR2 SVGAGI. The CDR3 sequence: CASSPPRTGSYGYTF. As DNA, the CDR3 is TGTGCCAGCAGTCCTCCCAGGACAGGGAGCTATGGCTACACCTTC.

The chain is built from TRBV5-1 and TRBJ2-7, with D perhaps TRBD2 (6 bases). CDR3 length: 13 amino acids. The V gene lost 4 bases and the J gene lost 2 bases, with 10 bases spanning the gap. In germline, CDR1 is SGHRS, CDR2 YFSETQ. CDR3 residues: CASSGRGPYEQYF. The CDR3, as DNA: TGCGCCAGCAGCGGGCGGGGTCCCTACGAGCAGTACTTC.

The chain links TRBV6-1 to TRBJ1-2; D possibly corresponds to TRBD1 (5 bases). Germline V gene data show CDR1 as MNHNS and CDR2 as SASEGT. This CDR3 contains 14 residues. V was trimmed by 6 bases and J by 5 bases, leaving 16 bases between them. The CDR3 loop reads CASSHTTVPYGYTF. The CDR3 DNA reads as TGTGCCAGCAGCCATACGACAGTGCCTTATGGCTACACCTTC.

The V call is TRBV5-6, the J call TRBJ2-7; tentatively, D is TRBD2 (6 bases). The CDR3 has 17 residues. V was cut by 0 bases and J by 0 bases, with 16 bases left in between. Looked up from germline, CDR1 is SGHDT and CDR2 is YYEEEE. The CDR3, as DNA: TGTGCCAGCAGCTTGGTTCATAGGAGGGGTTCCTCCTACGAGCAGTACTTC. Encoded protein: CASSLVHRRGSSYEQYF.

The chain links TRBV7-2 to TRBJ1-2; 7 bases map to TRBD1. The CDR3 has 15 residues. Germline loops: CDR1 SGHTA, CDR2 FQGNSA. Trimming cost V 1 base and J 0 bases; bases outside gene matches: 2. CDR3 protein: CASSLGGTANYGYTF. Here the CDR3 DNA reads TGTGCCAGCAGCTTAGGTGGGACAGCTAACTATGGCTACACCTTC. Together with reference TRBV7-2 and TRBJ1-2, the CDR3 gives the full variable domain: GAGVSQSPSNKVTEKGKDVELRCDPISGHTALYWYRQSLGQGLEFLIYFQGNSAPDKSGLPSDRFSAERTGGSVSTLTIQRTQQEDSAVYLCASSLGGTANYGYTFGSGTRLTVV.

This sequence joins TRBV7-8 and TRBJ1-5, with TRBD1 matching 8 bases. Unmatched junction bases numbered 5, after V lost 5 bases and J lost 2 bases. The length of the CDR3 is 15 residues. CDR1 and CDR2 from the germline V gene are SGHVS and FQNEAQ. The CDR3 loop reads CASSVRGQGNQPQHF. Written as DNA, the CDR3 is TGTGCCAGCAGCGTCAGGGGGCAGGGCAATCAGCCCCAGCATTTT.

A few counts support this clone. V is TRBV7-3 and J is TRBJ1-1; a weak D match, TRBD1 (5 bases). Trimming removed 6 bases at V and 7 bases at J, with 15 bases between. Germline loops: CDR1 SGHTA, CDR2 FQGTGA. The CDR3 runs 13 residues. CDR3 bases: TGTGCCAGCAGTTCGTCTCAGGGCGGTGAAGCTTTCTTT. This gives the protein CASSSSQGGEAFF.

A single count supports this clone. Here the CDR3 DNA reads TGCGCCAGCAGCCGGAAAAAGATCACTAGCGGGGGGAAGAATGAGCAGTTCTTC. Amino acids: CASSRKKITSGGKNEQFF. The V and J genes are TRBV5-1 and TRBJ2-1, with 12 bases lining up with TRBD2. The junction had 15 bases not matched to a gene; V was cut back by 4 bases and J by 7 bases. The germline CDR1 and CDR2 sequences are SGHRS and YFSETQ. The CDR3 covers 18 residues.

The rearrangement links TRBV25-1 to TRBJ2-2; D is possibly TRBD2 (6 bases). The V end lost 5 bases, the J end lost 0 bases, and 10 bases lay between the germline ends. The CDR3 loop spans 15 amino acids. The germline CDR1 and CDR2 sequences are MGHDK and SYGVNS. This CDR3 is CASSLGGTNTGELFF. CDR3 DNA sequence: TGTGCCAGCAGTCTCGGGGGAACGAACACCGGGGAGCTGTTTTTT.